This TCR beta chain was sequenced during a study of blood T cell repertoires in COVID-19. For the study at large: Collection of acute and convalescent COVID-19 samples took place in the United States, Italy and Spain. T cells, B-cell-depleted T cells, or PBMCs provided the cDNA or gDNA that served as material.

In the original workflow: Amplification with reference gene primers provided the estimates of nucleated cell counts. Only in-frame clones appear in the TCRdb table, and some are missing; sequencing was by immunoSEQ multiplex PCR. The V and J calls and clone size come from that table; D and trimming were worked out from the DNA. The sample lists roughly 100,000 clones, around 87% seen once, with around 20% in the top ten. The sequence derives from a human donor in a cohort sampled during active COVID-19. Sequencing input: peripheral blood.

The CDR3 coding sequence is TGCGCCAGCAGCACGGGTAGCGGGAGGGGGACAGATACGCAGTATTTT. Translating gives CASSTGSGRGTDTQYF. The rearrangement uses TRBV5-1 and TRBJ2-3, with 11 bases matching TRBD2. Germline V gene data show CDR1 as SGHRS and CDR2 as YFSETQ. V shed 4 bases and J 3 bases; nucleotides not matched to a gene: 7. The CDR3 has 16 amino acids.